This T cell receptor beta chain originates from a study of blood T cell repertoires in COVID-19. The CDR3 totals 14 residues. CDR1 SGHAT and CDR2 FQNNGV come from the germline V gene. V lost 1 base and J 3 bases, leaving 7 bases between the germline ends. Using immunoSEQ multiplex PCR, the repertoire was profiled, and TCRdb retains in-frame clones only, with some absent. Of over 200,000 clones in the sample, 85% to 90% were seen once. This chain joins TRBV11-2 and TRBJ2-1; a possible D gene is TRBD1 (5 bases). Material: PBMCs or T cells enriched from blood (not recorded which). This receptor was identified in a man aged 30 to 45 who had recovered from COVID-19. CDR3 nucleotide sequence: TGTGCCAGCAGCTTAGGGACACACTACAATGAGCAGTTCTTC. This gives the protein CASSLGTHYNEQFF.